One T cell receptor beta chain is described in this entry. Its matching antigen is unknown. The data belong to a study of post-analysis software for immune sequencing data. This CDR3 is 14 amino acids long. Trimming took 5 bases from V and 5 from J, leaving 15 bases between them. Germline V gives CDR1 MNHEY, CDR2 SVGAGI. Tagging with unique molecular identifiers was a feature of the TCR beta cDNA libraries. TCRdb ran MiXCR on the PCR reads and lists one entry per CDR3 protein. Among about 380,000 distinct CDR3 sequences listed, roughly 38% were seen once. Study observations and caveats: Normalized Chao1 diversity was significantly lower in multiple sclerosis patients than in controls. When the samples were clustered directly with F measure, those that had been prepared in the same batch showed strong co-clustering. Patients had higher frequencies than controls of about 5 TRBV segments, including TRBV5-6, TRBV5-1 and TRBV20-1.

The rearrangement joins TRBV6-5 to TRBJ1-1; D is uncertain. The sequenced sample consisted of blood. The receptor's source is a girl aged 10-17 years with multiple sclerosis. For the CDR3, the DNA is TGTGCCAGCAGTCCACCTAGACGGGAAACTGAAGCTTTCTTT. Translated, it gives CASSPPRRETEAFF.